Presented here are 2 T cell receptor beta chains from one specimen sequenced in a study of cytomegalovirus exposure and HLA in healthy donors. The PCR contained 60 Vbeta and 13 Jbeta primers. The assay was immunoSEQ multiplex PCR, and TCRdb's table has in-frame clones only and misses some. The table lists 150,000 to 180,000 clones, 60% to 85% of them singletons, with 3% to 4% in the top ten. Sequenced: PBMCs. These receptors all come from a middle-aged woman in good health and CMV-seronegative.

This chain uses TRBV27 with TRBJ2-7; D is perhaps TRBD2 (6 bases). Trimming cost V 4 bases and J 1 base, with 14 bases left between them. Germline assignment: CDR1 MNHEY and CDR2 SMNVEV (reference sequence). This CDR3 comprises 15 residues. This chain's CDR3 is CASSSWGVVSYEQYF. CDR3 sequence (DNA): TGTGCCAGCAGTTCGTGGGGGGTGGTATCCTACGAGCAGTACTTC.

The chain uses TRBV5-4 and TRBJ2-5; D call uncertain. The J call may be mistaken, given a closer DNA end match to TRBJ2-7. Looked up from germline, CDR1 is SGHNT and CDR2 is YYREEE (reference sequence). This CDR3 has 12 amino acids. The CDR3 reads CASSGNSYEQYF. DNA of the CDR3: TGTGCCAGCAGCGGCAACAGTTACGAGCAGTACTTC.